The clone carrying this T cell receptor (beta chain) was found once. Its antigen is undetermined. Investigators spread the genomic DNA of each subset evenly over several immunoSEQ plates. As handled by the study authors: Junction-only immunoSEQ data arrived without quality scores, meaning filtering differed. Only in-frame clones appear in the TCRdb table, and some are missing; sequencing was by immunoSEQ multiplex PCR. V, J and clone size are taken as reported in that table, and D and trimming were inferred from the DNA itself. The data contain more than 450,000 clones, 70% to 80% of them seen just once; the ten biggest clones take up about an eighth. The sample belongs to a study of shared clonotypes between healthy human individuals. Findings and limits, study-wide: Owing to a small donor count, the genetic and exposure-history diversity represented was limited.

There are 15 residues in the CDR3. With 1 base clipped from V and 6 bases from J, the junction kept 3 bases outside the gene matches. Germline-derived CDR1 and CDR2 are SGHRS and YFSETQ. This TCR was recovered from a woman in her 40s in good health. Some clones in this sample may be carry-over from other donors' samples. The sample comprised PBMCs. This chain uses TRBV5-1 with TRBJ1-4; 10 positions agree with TRBD1. The CDR3 coding sequence is TGCGCCAGCAGCTTGACCGGGACAGGGGATGAAAAACTGTTTTTT. Translation gives CASSLTGTGDEKLFF.